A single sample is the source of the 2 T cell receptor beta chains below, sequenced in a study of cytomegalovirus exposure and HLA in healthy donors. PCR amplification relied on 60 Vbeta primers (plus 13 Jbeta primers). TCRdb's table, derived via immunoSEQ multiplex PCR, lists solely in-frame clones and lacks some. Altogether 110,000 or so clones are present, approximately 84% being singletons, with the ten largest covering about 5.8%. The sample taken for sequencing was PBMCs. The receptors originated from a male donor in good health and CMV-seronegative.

CDR3 nucleotides: TGTGCCAGCAGCTTAGAGGGCGGGGAGACCCAGTACTTC. This sequence encodes CASSLEGGETQYF. V gene TRBV13 combines with J gene TRBJ2-5; tentative D call: TRBD2 (5 bases). Trimming took off 1 base at V and 5 bases at J, with 8 bases between the two ends. Germline V gene data show CDR1 as PRHDT and CDR2 as FYEKMQ (reference sequence). The CDR3 is made up of 13 amino acids. Filled out from reference TRBV13 and TRBJ2-5, the complete variable domain reads AAGVIQSPRHLIKEKRETATLKCYPIPRHDTVYWYQQGPGQDPQFLISFYEKMQSDKGSIPDRFSAQQFSDYHSELNMSSLELGDSALYFCASSLEGGETQYFGPGTRLLVL.

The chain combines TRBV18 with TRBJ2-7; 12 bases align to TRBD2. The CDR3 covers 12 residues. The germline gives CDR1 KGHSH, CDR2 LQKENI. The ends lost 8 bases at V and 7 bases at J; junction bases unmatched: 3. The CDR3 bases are TGTGCCAGCGCGGGACTAGCGGGTGAGCAGTACTTC. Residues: CASAGLAGEQYF.